This T cell receptor beta chain was documented in a study of blood T cell repertoires in COVID-19. About the study: Sites across the United States, Italy and Spain contributed samples from acute and convalescent COVID-19.

Study processing details: Using reference gene primer amplification, nucleated cell counts were estimated. Libraries were prepared by immunoSEQ multiplex PCR; TCRdb keeps only in-frame clonotypes and omits some of them. The V and J calls and clone size were taken over from that table, and D and trimming were inferred from the DNA. The sample carries some 300,000 clones, around 88% recorded once. This receptor was identified in a woman aged 30 to 39 who had recovered from COVID-19. The sample taken for sequencing was peripheral blood.

The CDR3 sequence is CASSFLPPPSSREQETQYF. In DNA, the CDR3 is TGTGCCAGCAGCTTTCTACCCCCACCTTCGTCGCGGGAGCAAGAGACCCAGTACTTC. The V gene is TRBV7-6, the J gene TRBJ2-5; 7 nucleotides match TRBD2. The germline V gene has CDR1 SGHVS and CDR2 FNYEAQ. V was clipped by 3 bases and J by 2 bases; unmatched bases: 18. This CDR3 comprises 19 residues.